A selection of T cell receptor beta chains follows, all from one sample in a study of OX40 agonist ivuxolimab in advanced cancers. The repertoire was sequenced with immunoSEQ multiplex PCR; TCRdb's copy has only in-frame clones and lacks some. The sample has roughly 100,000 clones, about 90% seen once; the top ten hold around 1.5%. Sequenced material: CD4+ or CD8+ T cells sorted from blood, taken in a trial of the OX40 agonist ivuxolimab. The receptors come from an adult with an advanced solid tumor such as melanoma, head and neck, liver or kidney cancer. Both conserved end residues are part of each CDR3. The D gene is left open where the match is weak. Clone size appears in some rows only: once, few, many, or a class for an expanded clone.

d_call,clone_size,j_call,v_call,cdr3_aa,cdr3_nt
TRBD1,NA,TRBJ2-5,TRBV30,CAWSGQEAETQYF,TGTGCCTGGAGCGGACAGGAGGCGGAGACCCAGTACTTC
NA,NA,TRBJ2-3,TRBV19,CASSINSGGTDTQYF,TGTGCCAGTAGTATCAACAGTGGGGGCACAGATACGCAGTATTTT
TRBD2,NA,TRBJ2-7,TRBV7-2,CASSLVAGGGYEQYF,TGTGCCAGCAGCTTAGTAGCGGGAGGGGGCTACGAGCAGTACTTC
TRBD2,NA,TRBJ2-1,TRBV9,CASSVQPGLAAAEQFF,TGTGCCAGCAGCGTTCAACCGGGACTAGCGGCCGCTGAGCAGTTCTTC
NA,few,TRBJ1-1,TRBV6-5,CASSYTQWTEAFF,TGTGCCAGCAGTTACACTCAATGGACTGAAGCTTTCTTT
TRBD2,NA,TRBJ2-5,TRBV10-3,CAISESREGETQYF,TGTGCCATCAGTGAGAGCAGGGAGGGAGAGACCCAGTACTTC
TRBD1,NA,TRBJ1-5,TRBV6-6,CASSFATGGLYQPQHF,TGTGCCAGCAGTTTTGCGACAGGGGGGCTCTATCAGCCCCAGCATTTT
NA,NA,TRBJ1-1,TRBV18,CASSPPGRPTEAFF,TGTGCCAGCTCACCCCCAGGGAGGCCCACTGAAGCTTTCTTT
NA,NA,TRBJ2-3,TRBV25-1,CASSEAFRGTDTQYF,TGTGCCAGCAGTGAGGCTTTTCGAGGCACAGATACGCAGTATTTT
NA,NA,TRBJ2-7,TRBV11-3,CASTNPPGSHEQYF,TGTGCCAGCACCAATCCCCCGGGGAGCCACGAGCAGTACTTC
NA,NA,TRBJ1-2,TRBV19,CASSIVGSSYGYTF,TGTGCCAGTAGTATAGTGGGCAGTTCCTATGGCTACACCTTC
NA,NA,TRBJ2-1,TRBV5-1,CASSSWGVATYNEQFF,TGCGCCAGCAGCTCCTGGGGGGTAGCGACCTACAATGAGCAGTTCTTC
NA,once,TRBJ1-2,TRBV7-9,CASSSVGEWDGYTF,TGTGCCAGCAGCTCAGTTGGGGAATGGGATGGCTACACCTTC
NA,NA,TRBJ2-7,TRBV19,CASRPGPYYEQYF,TGTGCCAGTAGACCCGGGCCCTACTACGAGCAGTACTTC
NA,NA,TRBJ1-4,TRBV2,CAGSRGRSTNEKLFF,TGTGCCGGCTCGAGGGGACGCAGTACTAATGAAAAACTGTTTTTT
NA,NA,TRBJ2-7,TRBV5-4,CASSLGRHSEAEQYF,TGTGCCAGCAGCTTGGGACGGCATTCAGAGGCCGAGCAGTACTTC
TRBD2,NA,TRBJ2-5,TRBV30,CAWSRRGLAERETQYF,TGTGCCTGGAGTCGCCGCGGACTAGCGGAAAGAGAGACCCAGTACTTC
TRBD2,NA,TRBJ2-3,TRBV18,CASSSGLAGGPGDTQYF,TGTGCCAGCTCATCCGGACTAGCGGGAGGGCCGGGAGATACGCAGTATTTT
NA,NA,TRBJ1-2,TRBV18,CASSPPIPFYGYTF,TGTGCCAGCTCACCACCGATACCCTTCTATGGCTACACCTTC
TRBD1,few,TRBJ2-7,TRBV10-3,CAISEDRARTHEQYF,TGTGCCATCAGTGAGGACAGGGCGAGAACCCACGAGCAGTACTTC
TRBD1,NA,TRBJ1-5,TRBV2,CASSDDREGRQPQHF,TGTGCCAGCAGTGACGACAGGGAGGGACGGCAGCCCCAGCATTTT
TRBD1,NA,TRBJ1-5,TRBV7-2,CASSPTGVSNQPQHF,TGTGCCAGCAGCCCTACAGGGGTTAGCAATCAGCCCCAGCATTTT
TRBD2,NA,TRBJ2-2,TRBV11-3,CASRLAASGQLFF,TGTGCCAGCAGACTAGCGGCCTCGGGGCAGCTGTTTTTT
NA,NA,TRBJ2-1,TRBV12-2,CASPPPSASSYNEQFF,TGTGCAAGTCCTCCGCCTAGCGCGAGCTCCTACAATGAGCAGTTCTTC
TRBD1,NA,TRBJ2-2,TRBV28,CASRVPEQGSGELFF,TGTGCCAGCAGGGTCCCGGAACAGGGGTCCGGGGAGCTGTTTTTT
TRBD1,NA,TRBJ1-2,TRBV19,CASRQDRELGYTF,TGTGCCAGTAGACAGGACAGGGAACTTGGCTACACCTTC
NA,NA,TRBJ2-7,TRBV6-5,CASSYKGNPSYEQYF,TGTGCCAGCAGTTACAAGGGCAACCCCTCCTACGAGCAGTACTTC
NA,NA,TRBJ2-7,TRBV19,CASSISSGTYEQYF,TGTGCCAGTAGTATTTCGAGCGGTACCTACGAGCAGTACTTC
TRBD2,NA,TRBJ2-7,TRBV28,CASSAGRSGSSYEQYF,TGTGCCAGCAGTGCCGGGCGGAGCGGGAGCTCCTACGAGCAGTACTTC
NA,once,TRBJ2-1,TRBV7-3,CASSATLPAGNEQFF,TGTGCCAGCAGCGCTACACTCCCTGCGGGGAATGAGCAGTTCTTC
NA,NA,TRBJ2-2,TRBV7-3,CASSLNGPGANTGELFF,TGTGCCAGCAGCTTAAATGGTCCGGGGGCCAACACCGGGGAGCTGTTTTTT
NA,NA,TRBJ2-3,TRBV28,CASRAVPSTDTQYF,TGTGCCAGCAGGGCAGTCCCGAGCACAGATACGCAGTATTTT
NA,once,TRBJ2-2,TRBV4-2,CASSQMGDTGELFF,TGTGCCAGCAGCCAAATGGGGGACACCGGGGAGCTGTTTTTT
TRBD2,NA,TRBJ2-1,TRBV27,CASSLVLAGANEQFF,TGTGCCAGCAGTTTAGTGCTAGCGGGAGCCAATGAGCAGTTCTTC
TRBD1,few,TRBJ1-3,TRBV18,CASSPEGTARSGNTIYF,TGTGCCAGCTCACCAGAAGGGACAGCACGGTCCGGGAACACCATATATTTT
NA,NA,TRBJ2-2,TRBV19,CASSMGYPGELFF,TGTGCCAGTAGTATGGGGTATCCCGGGGAGCTGTTTTTT
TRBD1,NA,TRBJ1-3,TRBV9,CASSVAARGQENTIYF,TGTGCCAGCAGCGTAGCTGCGAGGGGGCAGGAAAACACCATATATTTT
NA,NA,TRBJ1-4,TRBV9,CASSAGPTNEKLFF,TGTGCCAGCAGCGCGGGACCGACTAATGAAAAACTGTTTTTT
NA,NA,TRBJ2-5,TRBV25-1,CASSDYGGVSETQYF,TGTGCCAGCAGTGATTATGGGGGAGTATCGGAGACCCAGTACTTC
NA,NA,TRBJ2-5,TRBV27,CASRRDYQETQYF,TGTGCCAGCAGAAGGGACTACCAAGAGACCCAGTACTTC
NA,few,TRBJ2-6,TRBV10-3,CAISEPRGANVLTF,TGTGCCATCAGTGAACCCAGGGGGGCCAACGTCCTGACTTTC